This TCR beta chain was sequenced in a study of CD8 T cells in ankylosing spondylitis. Via MiXCR, TCRdb re-called the 5' RACE reads, giving one row per CDR3 protein. The data hold hundreds of thousands of distinct CDR3 sequences, with approximately 22% observed a single time. Germline V lookup: CDR1 MNHEY, CDR2 SMNVEV (reference sequence). V lost 2 bases and J 3 bases, leaving 8 bases between the germline ends. This CDR3 contains 14 residues. Details on this clonotype: As yet, its antigen is unknown.

Whole-study findings and limits: Seemingly characteristic of ankylosing spondylitis blood was a TCR beta motif consisting of eight highly homologous variants.

The receptor was isolated from a male donor with ankylosing spondylitis or in good health (not recorded which). The gene calls are TRBV27 and TRBJ2-1; possible D gene TRBD1, 5 bases. The specimen sequenced was blood, either unsorted or a sorted T cell fraction (not recorded which). The CDR3 reads CASSLNQGYNEQFF. In DNA, the CDR3 is TGTGCCAGCAGTTTAAACCAGGGCTACAATGAGCAGTTCTTC.